Shown below are 24 T cell receptor beta chains from a single sample sequenced in a study of vaccination and CD4 T cells after COVID-19. For these receptors, no antigen is known. Specified treatment: approximately 11-day PBMC culture with coronavirus spike peptide pools or control peptides (ViraFEST assay). Scientists ran DNA taken from cultured CD4+ T cells through the Oncomine TCR Beta short-read assay for sequencing. TCRdb re-called the PCR reads with MiXCR, one entry per CDR3 protein. In the table there are around 12,000 distinct CDR3 sequences, roughly 32% of which are singletons. Sequenced input: cultured CD4+ T cells from blood. Source of these receptors: a human donor with COVID-19.

V and J are TRBV5-1 and TRBJ1-1, with 8 positions matching TRBD1. Germline V gene lookup returns CDR1 SGHRS and CDR2 YFSETQ. The CDR3 has 13 residues. J lost 5 bases, V lost 4 bases, and 4 bases had no gene match. This chain's CDR3 is CASSQGAGTEAFF. DNA of the CDR3: TGCGCCAGCAGCCAGGGGGCTGGGACTGAAGCTTTCTTT.

This chain uses TRBV27 with TRBJ1-2; 9 bases match TRBD1. The germline V gene encodes CDR1 MNHEY and CDR2 SMNVEV (reference sequence). The CDR3 covers 14 residues. J gave up 3 bases and V 2 bases, and 1 base lay outside the gene matches. CDR3 nucleotide sequence: TGTGCCAGCAGTTTAACAGGGGGCTACTATGGCTACACCTTC. Amino acids: CASSLTGGYYGYTF.

V and J are TRBV6-1 and TRBJ1-4; D not certain. The CDR3 has 12 amino acids. V lost 10 bases and J 4 bases, leaving 10 bases between the germline ends. Germline CDR1 MNHNS, CDR2 SASEGT. CDR3 protein: CAIGRINEKLFF. The CDR3 nucleotides are TGTGCCATTGGACGGATTAATGAAAAACTGTTTTTT.

This chain uses TRBV12-3 or TRBV12-4 with TRBJ2-5, with 7 positions matching TRBD1. The CDR3 has 14 amino acids. The V segment lost 7 bases and the J segment 4 bases; nucleotides outside the gene matches: 9. Here the CDR3 DNA reads TGTGCCAGCACCCCCGGGACAGTGGGAGAGACCCAGTACTTC. It encodes CASTPGTVGETQYF.

The V call is TRBV27, the J call TRBJ2-1, with TRBD2 matching over 7 bases. V dropped 7 bases and J dropped 0; count of bases not matched to a gene: 21. The germline V gene encodes CDR1 MNHEY and CDR2 SMNVEV (reference sequence). The CDR3 loop spans 20 amino acids. The CDR3 sequence is CASTHRKGGTTGSSYNEQFF. CDR3 DNA sequence: TGTGCCAGCACCCATCGGAAGGGAGGGACGACCGGGAGCTCCTACAATGAGCAGTTCTTC.

In this sample, this clonotype is medium-sized. The chain carries TRBV27 and TRBJ1-5; perhaps TRBD1 as D (5 bases). This CDR3 has 15 residues. Germline V gene lookup returns CDR1 MNHEY and CDR2 SMNVEV (reference sequence). Trimming took off 4 bases at V and 0 bases at J, with 10 bases between the two ends. The CDR3: CASSSGTDSNQPQHF. CDR3 nucleotide sequence: TGTGCCAGCAGTTCCGGGACGGATAGCAATCAGCCCCAGCATTTT.

V is TRBV7-2 and J is TRBJ2-3, with TRBD2 matching 11 bases. The germline CDR1 and CDR2 sequences are SGHTA and FQGNSA. The CDR3 is made up of 16 amino acids. V trimming: 2 bases; J trimming: 6 bases; junction bases outside the gene matches: 7. The CDR3: CASSLNSGGAGDTQYF. The CDR3, as DNA: TGTGCCAGCAGCTTAAATAGCGGGGGGGCGGGGGATACGCAGTATTTT.

The chain links TRBV15 to TRBJ1-5, with TRBD1 identical over 12 bases. This CDR3 has 16 residues. V shed 3 bases, J shed 4 bases, and the junction held 4 bases outside the gene matches. Per the germline V gene, CDR1 is LNHNV and CDR2 is YYDKDF (reference sequence). CDR3 residues: CATSREGQGANQPQHF. DNA of the CDR3: TGTGCCACCAGCAGGGAGGGACAGGGGGCAAATCAGCCCCAGCATTTT. Combining the CDR3 with reference TRBV15 and TRBJ1-5 gives the whole variable domain DAMVIQNPRYQVTQFGKPVTLSCSQTLNHNVMYWYQQKSSQAPKLLFHYYDKDFNNEADTPDNFQSRRPNTSFCFLDIRSPGLGDTAMYLCATSREGQGANQPQHFGDGTRLSIL.

The chain employs TRBV20-1 and TRBJ1-3, with D possibly being TRBD1 (5 bases). Trimming removed 1 base at V and 8 bases at J, with 12 bases between. CDR3 length: 13 residues. The germline gives CDR1 DFQATT, CDR2 SNEGSKA (reference sequence). In nucleotides, the CDR3 is TGCAGTGCTAGAGTTAGTGGGGGGGACACCATATATTTT. This translates into CSARVSGGDTIYF.

This clonotype has more than one count but fewer than ten. The chain combines TRBV6-1 with TRBJ2-7, with no clear D. The CDR3 totals 14 residues. Germline-derived CDR1 and CDR2 are MNHNS and SASEGT. With 7 bases removed from V and 0 bases from J, the gap between germline ends came to 13 bases. Here the CDR3 DNA reads TGTGCCAGCACCGACTGGGCAGGCTCCTACGAGCAGTACTTC. Protein product: CASTDWAGSYEQYF.

This clonotype was recorded a few times. The V gene is TRBV15, the J gene TRBJ2-3, with 7 positions matching TRBD1. This CDR3 has 15 amino acids. V was pared by 0 bases and J by 1 base, with 1 base of the junction left unmatched. Per germline, CDR1 LNHNV and CDR2 YYDKDF (reference sequence). CDR3 bases: TGTGCCACCAGCAGAGAAGGGGGCGGCACAGATACGCAGTATTTT. This sequence encodes CATSREGGGTDTQYF.

This chain connects TRBV29-1 to TRBJ2-7; 11 bases are shared with TRBD1. CDR3 length: 15 amino acids. V lost 1 base, J lost 4 bases, and 6 bases stayed unmatched. Germline values: CDR1 SQVTM, CDR2 ANQGSEA. CDR3 sequence reads: CSVEGGGQGAYEQYF. CDR3 in DNA: TGCAGCGTTGAAGGGGGCGGACAGGGGGCTTACGAGCAGTACTTC.

This CDR3 is CASSPGGLAGGPNTQYF. The CDR3 bases are TGTGCCAGCAGCCCAGGGGGACTAGCGGGGGGGCCGAATACGCAGTATTTT. The V and J genes are TRBV7-2 and TRBJ2-3; 16 bases map to TRBD2. J gave up 7 bases and V 5 bases, and 9 bases lay outside the gene matches. The CDR3 runs to 17 residues. CDR1 is SGHTA and CDR2 is FQGNSA in the germline V gene.

The sample holds a few counts of this clonotype. The rearrangement uses TRBV12-3 or TRBV12-4 and TRBJ2-2; no definite D call. CDR3 length: 15 residues. V lost 8 bases and J 2 bases, leaving 15 bases between the germline ends. The CDR3 DNA sequence: TGTGCCAGCGAATTATCACGGAGAAACACCGGGGAGCTGTTTTTT. It is translated as CASELSRRNTGELFF.

This clonotype was picked up a small number of times. V and J are TRBV20-1 and TRBJ1-2; 8 bases map to TRBD1. J gave up 7 bases and V 5 bases, and 3 bases lay outside the gene matches. Germline loops: CDR1 DFQATT, CDR2 SNEGSKA (reference sequence). There are 11 residues in the CDR3. CDR3 nucleotides: TGCAGTGCTGGGGGGACAGGTGGCTACACCTTC. As protein: CSAGGTGGYTF.

CDR3 protein: CASSLTGYEQYF. CDR3 bases: TGTGCCAGCAGCTTAACAGGGTACGAGCAGTACTTC. The chain is built from TRBV7-2 and TRBJ2-7; maybe TRBD1 (6 bases). Deletions cut 2 bases from V and 4 bases from J, with 6 bases between. Germline CDR1 is SGHTA and CDR2 is FQGNSA. The CDR3 is 12 amino acids.

In its sample, this clonotype was seen a few times. The chain carries TRBV6-2 or TRBV6-3 and TRBJ1-5; D is ambiguous. Per the germline V gene, CDR1 is MNHEY and CDR2 is SVGEGT. This CDR3 contains 13 residues. Deletions cut 1 base from V and 10 bases from J, with 11 bases between. Here the CDR3 DNA reads TGTGCCAGCAGTTACTACAGCTCCTATCCCCAGCATTTT. It codes for CASSYYSSYPQHF.

This clonotype was seen a handful of times. V and J are TRBV19 and TRBJ2-5; TRBD2 matches at 10 bases. Looked up from germline, CDR1 is LNHDA and CDR2 is SQIVND (reference sequence). V was clipped by 9 bases and J by 7 bases; unmatched bases: 17. CDR3 size: 16 residues. The CDR3 bases are TGTGCCAGCCGGCTAGCGGGGGCCCTAACGGAGGGGACCCAGTACTTC. Protein product: CASRLAGALTEGTQYF.

The rearrangement uses TRBV11-3 and TRBJ2-2; 15 bases agree with TRBD2. The trim removed 5 bases at V and 3 bases at J, leaving 4 bases unmatched. There are 17 residues in the CDR3. Germline V gene lookup returns CDR1 SGHNT and CDR2 YENEEA. CDR3 nucleotides: TGTGCCAGCAGCACCGGACTAGCGGGGGGGTACACCGGGGAGCTGTTTTTT. Residues: CASSTGLAGGYTGELFF. Based on the CDR3 plus reference TRBV11-3 and TRBJ2-2, the full variable domain is EAGVVQSPRYKIIEKKQPVAFWCNPISGHNTLYWYLQNLGQGPELLIRYENEEAVDDSQLPKDRFSAERLKGVDSTLKIQPAELGDSAVYLCASSTGLAGGYTGELFFGEGSRLTVL.

V is TRBV20-1 and J is TRBJ2-5; no definite D call. V lost 4 bases and J 3 bases, leaving 6 bases between the germline ends. The CDR3 has 11 residues. In germline, CDR1 is DFQATT, CDR2 SNEGSKA (reference sequence). CDR3 protein: CSATSEETQYF. CDR3 coding DNA: TGCAGTGCTACGTCAGAAGAGACCCAGTACTTC.

The sample holds a few counts of this clonotype. V is TRBV11-2 and J is TRBJ1-6, with D perhaps TRBD1 (5 bases). Germline V gene sequence: CDR1 SGHAT, CDR2 FQNNGV. There are 18 residues in the CDR3. V was shortened by 5 bases and J by 2 bases, with 19 bases between the two germline ends. The CDR3 nucleotides are TGTGCCAGCAGCCCCTCGGGTAACGAGGGACCCTATAATTCACCCCTCCACTTT. This codes for CASSPSGNEGPYNSPLHF.

The chain combines TRBV19 with TRBJ1-1; a weak D match, TRBD1 (6 bases). Germline loops: CDR1 LNHDA, CDR2 SQIVND (reference sequence). The CDR3 extends over 16 amino acids. Trimming stripped 7 bases from V and 13 bases from J, with 31 bases between. CDR3 bases: TGTGCCAGTAAGGGGGTGGGGGCCGACTTGGGGAAAAGAGATTTCTTT. Amino acid sequence: CASKGVGADLGKRDFF.

In DNA, the CDR3 is TGTGCCAGCAGCTTGGAGGTCTCAGATACGCAGTATTTT. This gives the protein CASSLEVSDTQYF. V usage is TRBV5-4 and J usage is TRBJ2-3; D is undetermined. Deletions cut 0 bases from V and 4 bases from J, with 6 bases between. CDR3 length: 13 amino acids. Germline V gene data show CDR1 as SGHNT and CDR2 as YYREEE (reference sequence).

V and J are TRBV5-6 and TRBJ1-2; 7 positions agree with TRBD1. Looked up from germline, CDR1 is SGHDT and CDR2 is YYEEEE. The CDR3 length is 15 residues. Unmatched junction bases numbered 12, after V lost 2 bases and J lost 8 bases. The CDR3 DNA is TGTGCCAGCAGCTTAATTGGGACAGCATCCTTCGGCTACACCTTC. Its translation: CASSLIGTASFGYTF. Using reference TRBV5-6 and TRBJ1-2 for the parts outside the CDR3, the full variable domain is DAGVTQSPTHLIKTRGQQVTLRCSPKSGHDTVSWYQQALGQGPQFIFQYYEEEERQRGNFPDRFSGHQFPNYSSELNVNALLLGDSALYLCASSLIGTASFGYTFGSGTRLTVV.